The 6 T cell receptor beta chains in this list originate from one sample, sequenced in a study of T-cell reconstitution after alpha-beta-depleted transplantation in children. Using unique molecular identifiers, the investigators prepared the TCRbeta library. In TCRdb, the PCR reads were re-called with MiXCR into one record per CDR3 protein. The sample has 350,000 to 500,000 distinct CDR3 sequences; around two fifths are singletons. The sample was PBMCs, taken before TCRalphabeta/CD19-depleted stem cell transplant. These receptors originate from a girl aged 2 to 10 with aplastic anemia, due to receive a stem cell transplant.

This clonotype has just a few counts. The chain links TRBV20-1 to TRBJ2-7, with 13 bases that match TRBD2. CDR1 DFQATT and CDR2 SNEGSKA come from the germline V gene (reference sequence). V lost 6 bases, J lost 7 bases, and 9 bases stayed unmatched. The CDR3 contains 14 residues. In nucleotides, the CDR3 is TGCAGTGCGGTACTAGCGGGAGGGCCGAGTGAGCAGTACTTC. This encodes CSAVLAGGPSEQYF.

This clonotype has a handful of counts. This chain connects TRBV20-1 to TRBJ2-3, with D uncertain. CDR3 size: 16 residues. V lost 0 bases and J lost 1, with 14 bases in between. CDR1 and CDR2 (germline): DFQATT, SNEGSKA (reference sequence). The CDR3 protein is CSARDKDRSGTDTQYF. The CDR3 DNA reads TGCAGTGCTAGAGATAAAGATCGGAGCGGCACAGATACGCAGTATTTT.

J is TRBJ2-5 and V is TRBV12-3 or TRBV12-4, with 8 bases fitting TRBD1. The CDR3 covers 14 residues. The trim removed 8 bases at V and 1 base at J, leaving 6 bases unmatched. The CDR3 here is CASGGQAIQETQYF. The CDR3 coding sequence is TGTGCCAGCGGGGGACAGGCAATCCAAGAGACCCAGTACTTC.

The rearrangement links TRBV5-1 to TRBJ2-1, with unresolved D. There are 15 residues in the CDR3. Germline V lookup: CDR1 SGHRS, CDR2 YFSETQ. V gave up 0 bases and J gave up 7 bases, with 14 bases separating them. CDR3 region: CASSLGRPPGNEQFF. CDR3 bases: TGCGCCAGCAGCTTGGGTCGGCCACCCGGTAATGAGCAGTTCTTC.

Points on this clonotype: The junction shows a germline mismatch at one end, possibly a read error. For the CDR3, the DNA is TGTGCCAGCAGTTTAGGGGGGCCCTCGGCTTTT. Translation: CASSLGGPSAF. The rearrangement links TRBV12-3 or TRBV12-4 to TRBJ2-3, with a weak D call TRBD1 (6 bases). The CDR3 runs to 11 residues.

This clonotype has a handful of counts. The chain links TRBV20-1 to TRBJ2-7; 7 positions agree with TRBD1. This CDR3 is built from 14 residues. Trimming took 3 bases from V and 1 from J; bases not matched to a gene: 6. CDR1 DFQATT and CDR2 SNEGSKA come from the germline V gene (reference sequence). The CDR3: CSASGTDLSYEQYF. The DNA for the CDR3 is TGCAGTGCTAGTGGGACAGACCTTTCCTACGAGCAGTACTTC.